This passage covers 9 T cell receptor beta chains from one sample sequenced in a study of blood T cell repertoires in COVID-19 (dated by TCRdb to about 2020). Library preparation was by the immunoSEQ multiplex PCR assay. Not all clones reach the TCRdb copy of this immuneACCESS table, which keeps in-frame sequences only. Checked studies attribute under half of the gap to unresolved V genes and leave the rest unexplained. Recorded for this sample are 200,000 to 300,000 clones; 70% to 90% of them occurred a single time. The ten largest clones add up to around 0.8% of the sample. Material for sequencing was PBMCs or T cells enriched from blood (not recorded which). These TCRs come from a man aged 45-65 years who had been exposed to COVID-19.

The chain employs TRBV6-5 and TRBJ1-5; D ambiguous. The CDR3 is made up of 15 amino acids. V lost 8 bases and J lost 0, with 14 bases in between. Germline loops: CDR1 MNHEY, CDR2 SVGAGI. CDR3 nucleotide sequence: TGTGCCAGCGTCGACGGAGTTTATAGCAATCAGCCCCAGCATTTT. This translates into CASVDGVYSNQPQHF.

The CDR3 sequence is CASSRLRGGKGNTEAFF. CDR3 DNA sequence: TGTGCCAGCAGTCGCCTGAGGGGCGGGAAGGGGAACACTGAAGCTTTCTTT. The rearrangement uses TRBV5-6 and TRBJ1-1; possible D gene TRBD1, 5 bases. Germline V gene sequence: CDR1 SGHDT, CDR2 YYEEEE. V was shortened by 5 bases and J by 1 base, with 21 bases between the two germline ends. There are 17 residues in the CDR3.

J is TRBJ2-1 and V is TRBV7-8, with 7 bases lining up with TRBD2. Germline assignment: CDR1 SGHVS and CDR2 FQNEAQ. J gave up 0 bases and V 1 base, and 3 bases lay outside the gene matches. CDR3 length equals 16 residues. The CDR3: CASSLGGSNSYNEQFF. The CDR3 DNA follows: TGTGCCAGCAGCTTAGGCGGGAGCAACTCCTACAATGAGCAGTTCTTC.

The V gene is TRBV19, the J gene TRBJ1-1, with 10 bases matching TRBD1. Germline V lookup: CDR1 LNHDA, CDR2 SQIVND (reference sequence). The CDR3 consists of 16 residues. V was pared by 4 bases and J by 4 bases, with 9 bases of the junction left unmatched. CDR3 coding DNA: TGTGCCAGTAGTAAGGGGACAGGGGCGGGAGGCACTGAAGCTTTCTTT. It codes for CASSKGTGAGGTEAFF.

The chain recombines TRBV7-2 with TRBJ2-1; 8 nucleotides align to TRBD2. The J segment lost 6 bases and the V segment lost 5 bases, leaving 15 bases of the junction unmatched. This CDR3 is 17 amino acids long. Germline CDR1 reads SGHTA; CDR2 reads FQGNSA. CDR3 sequence reads: CASSPVRGSGRGNEQFF. In nucleotides, the CDR3 is TGTGCCAGCAGCCCGGTCAGGGGAAGCGGGAGAGGCAATGAGCAGTTCTTC.

The genes are TRBV7-2 and TRBJ2-1, with D possibly TRBD2 on 6 matching bases. V dropped 2 bases and J dropped 8 bases, with 19 bases sitting between them. Germline V gives CDR1 SGHTA, CDR2 FQGNSA. This CDR3 has 16 amino acids. The CDR3 nucleotides are TGTGCCAGCAGCTTATCAGTAGCGGAGTCTCTTTATGAGCAGTTCTTC. It yields the protein CASSLSVAESLYEQFF.

CDR3 protein: CASSLYRTGRNEAFF. The CDR3 DNA reads as TGTGCCAGCAGTCTATACCGGACAGGCCGTAATGAAGCTTTCTTT. This chain connects TRBV28 to TRBJ1-1, with 7 positions matching TRBD1. The junction had 13 bases not matched to a gene; V was cut back by 5 bases and J by 7 bases. The CDR3 loop spans 15 amino acids. Germline loops: CDR1 MDHEN, CDR2 SYDVKM.

The chain links TRBV6-5 to TRBJ1-6, with TRBD1 matching 11 bases. V shed 7 bases, J shed 3 bases, and the junction held 2 bases outside the gene matches. The CDR3 loop spans 15 amino acids. CDR1 MNHEY and CDR2 SVGAGI come from the germline V gene. The CDR3 DNA reads TGTGCCAGCATGGGACAGGGGGACTATAATTCACCCCTCCACTTT. This encodes CASMGQGDYNSPLHF.

This chain uses TRBV29-1 with TRBJ1-4; D not certain. The CDR3 has 14 residues. Trimming left V 0 bases short and J 7 bases short, with 12 bases between. Germline V CDR1 and CDR2: SQVTM, ANQGSEA. CDR3 DNA sequence: TGCAGCGTTGAAGATCGGGGTCGTGGTGAAAAACTGTTTTTT. Translation: CSVEDRGRGEKLFF.